This TCR beta chain was found in a study of PD-1 blockade in classical Hodgkin lymphoma. Measured with immunoSEQ multiplex PCR; TCRdb has only the in-frame clones, and not every one. The sample includes roughly 28,000 clones, approximately 66% seen only once; the top ten take 20% to 30%. The CDR3 extends over 17 amino acids. Germline CDR1 reads LNHDA; CDR2 reads SQIVND (reference sequence). The V end lost 2 bases, the J end lost 10 bases, and 24 bases lay between the germline ends. All the patients suffered relapse after autologous stem cell transplantation, and brentuximab vedotin exposure differed. Broader study findings: Repertoire differences lack defined causes, possibly disease activity or prior therapy. The study found that TCR diversity rose significantly by C4D1 in CD4+ but not CD8+ cells. Complete responders matched newly diagnosed patients in baseline diversity. Baseline TCR diversity was reportedly lower in newly diagnosed patients than healthy donors.

This clone was found a few times. Its matching antigen is unknown. The J gene is TRBJ1-5, the V gene TRBV19; D gene unclear. The clonotype comes from a human donor with classical Hodgkin lymphoma. Sequenced material: peripheral blood mononuclear cells (PBMCs), taken before the second cycle of nivolumab. For the CDR3, the DNA is TGTGCCAGTAGTATAAGAACAGTTGGTCGGGATTTAGTACCCCAGCATTTT. Translation gives CASSIRTVGRDLVPQHF.